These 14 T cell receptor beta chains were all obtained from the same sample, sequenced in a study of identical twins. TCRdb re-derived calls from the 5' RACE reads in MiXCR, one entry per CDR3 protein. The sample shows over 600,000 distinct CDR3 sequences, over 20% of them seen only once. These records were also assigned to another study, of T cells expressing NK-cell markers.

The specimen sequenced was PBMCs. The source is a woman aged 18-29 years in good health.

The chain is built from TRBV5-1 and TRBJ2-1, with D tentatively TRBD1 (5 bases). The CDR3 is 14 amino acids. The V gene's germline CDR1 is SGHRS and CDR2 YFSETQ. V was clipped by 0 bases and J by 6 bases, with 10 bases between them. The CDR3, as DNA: TGCGCCAGCAGCTTGGTGGGGCGGAGCAATGAGCAGTTCTTC. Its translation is CASSLVGRSNEQFF.

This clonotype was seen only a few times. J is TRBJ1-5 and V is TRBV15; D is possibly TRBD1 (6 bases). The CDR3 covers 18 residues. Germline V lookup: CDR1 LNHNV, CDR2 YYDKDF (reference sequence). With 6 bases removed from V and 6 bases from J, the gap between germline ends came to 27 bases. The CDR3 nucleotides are TGTGCCACCAGTCCCTCCCATACCAGGGACAACACACGTCAGCCCCAGCATTTT. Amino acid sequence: CATSPSHTRDNTRQPQHF. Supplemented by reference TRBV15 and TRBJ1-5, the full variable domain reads DAMVIQNPRYQVTQFGKPVTLSCSQTLNHNVMYWYQQKSSQAPKLLFHYYDKDFNNEADTPDNFQSRRPNTSFCFLDIRSPGLGDTAMYLCATSPSHTRDNTRQPQHFGDGTRLSIL.

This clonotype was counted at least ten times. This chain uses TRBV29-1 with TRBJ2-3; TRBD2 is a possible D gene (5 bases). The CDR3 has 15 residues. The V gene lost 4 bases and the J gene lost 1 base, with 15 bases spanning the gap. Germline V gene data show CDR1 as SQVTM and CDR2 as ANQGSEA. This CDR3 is CSVGRLRGGTDTQYF. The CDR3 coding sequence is TGCAGCGTTGGGCGACTCCGGGGTGGCACAGATACGCAGTATTTT.

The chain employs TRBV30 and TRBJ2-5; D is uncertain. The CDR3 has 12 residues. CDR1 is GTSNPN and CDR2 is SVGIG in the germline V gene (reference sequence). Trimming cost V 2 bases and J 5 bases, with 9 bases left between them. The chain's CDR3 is CAWSLTAETQYF. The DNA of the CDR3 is TGTGCCTGGAGTTTAACGGCTGAGACCCAGTACTTC. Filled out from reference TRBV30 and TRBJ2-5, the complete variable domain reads SQTIHQWPATLVQPVGSPLSLECTVEGTSNPNLYWYRQAAGRGLQLLFYSVGIGQISSEVPQNLSASRPQDRQFILSSKKLLLSDSGFYLCAWSLTAETQYFGPGTRLLVL.

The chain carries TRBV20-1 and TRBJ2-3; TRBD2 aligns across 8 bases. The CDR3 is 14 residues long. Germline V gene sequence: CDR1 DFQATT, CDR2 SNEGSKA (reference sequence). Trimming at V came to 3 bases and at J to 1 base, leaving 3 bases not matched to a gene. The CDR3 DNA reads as TGCAGTGCTAGCGAGCGGGGGCGCACAGATACGCAGTATTTT. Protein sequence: CSASERGRTDTQYF.

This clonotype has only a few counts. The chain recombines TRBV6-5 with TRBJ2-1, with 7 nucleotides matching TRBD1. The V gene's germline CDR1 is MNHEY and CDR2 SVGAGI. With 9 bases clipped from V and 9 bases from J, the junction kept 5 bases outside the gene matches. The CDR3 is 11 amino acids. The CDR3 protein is CASKGALEQFF. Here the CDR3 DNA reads TGTGCCAGTAAGGGGGCGCTTGAGCAGTTCTTC.

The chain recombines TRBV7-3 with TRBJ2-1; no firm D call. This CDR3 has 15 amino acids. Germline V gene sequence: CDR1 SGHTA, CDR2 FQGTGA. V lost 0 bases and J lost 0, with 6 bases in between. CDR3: CASSLTACSYNEQFF. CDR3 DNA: TGTGCCAGCAGCTTAACGGCATGCTCCTACAATGAGCAGTTCTTC.

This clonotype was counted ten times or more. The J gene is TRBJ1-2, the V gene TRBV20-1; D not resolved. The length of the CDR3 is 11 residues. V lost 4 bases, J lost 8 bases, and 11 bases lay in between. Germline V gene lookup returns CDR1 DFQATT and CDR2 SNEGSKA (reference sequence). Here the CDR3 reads CSATVPLGYTF. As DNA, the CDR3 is TGCAGTGCTACAGTTCCACTGGGCTACACCTTC.

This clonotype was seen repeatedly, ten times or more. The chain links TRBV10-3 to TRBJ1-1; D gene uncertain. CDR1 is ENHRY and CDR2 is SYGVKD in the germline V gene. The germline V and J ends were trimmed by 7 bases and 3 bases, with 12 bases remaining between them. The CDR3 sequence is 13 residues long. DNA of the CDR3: TGTGCCATCACGCCCGGCCGGGACACTGAAGCTTTCTTT. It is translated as CAITPGRDTEAFF.

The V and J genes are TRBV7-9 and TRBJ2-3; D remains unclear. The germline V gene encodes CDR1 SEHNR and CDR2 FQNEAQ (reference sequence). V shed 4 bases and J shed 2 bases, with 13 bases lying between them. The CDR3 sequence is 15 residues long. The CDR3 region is CASSSHGFNTDTQYF. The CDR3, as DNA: TGTGCCAGCAGCTCTCATGGTTTCAACACAGATACGCAGTATTTT.

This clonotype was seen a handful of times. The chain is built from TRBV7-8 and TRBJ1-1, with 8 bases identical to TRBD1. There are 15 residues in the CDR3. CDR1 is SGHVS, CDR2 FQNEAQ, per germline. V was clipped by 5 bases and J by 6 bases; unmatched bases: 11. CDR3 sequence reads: CASSPRQGKGAEAFF. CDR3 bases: TGTGCCAGCAGCCCAAGACAGGGGAAGGGCGCTGAAGCTTTCTTT.

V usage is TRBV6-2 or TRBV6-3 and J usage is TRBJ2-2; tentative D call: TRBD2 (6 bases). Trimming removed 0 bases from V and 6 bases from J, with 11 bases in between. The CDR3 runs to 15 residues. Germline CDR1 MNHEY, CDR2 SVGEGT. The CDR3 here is CASSYSPGVSGELFF. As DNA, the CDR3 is TGTGCCAGCAGTTACTCCCCGGGAGTTTCCGGGGAGCTGTTTTTT.

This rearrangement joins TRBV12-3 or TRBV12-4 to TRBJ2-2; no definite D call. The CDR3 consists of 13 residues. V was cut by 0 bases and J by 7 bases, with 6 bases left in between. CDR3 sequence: CASSLARRGELFF. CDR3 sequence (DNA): TGTGCCAGCAGTTTAGCTAGACGCGGGGAGCTGTTTTTT.

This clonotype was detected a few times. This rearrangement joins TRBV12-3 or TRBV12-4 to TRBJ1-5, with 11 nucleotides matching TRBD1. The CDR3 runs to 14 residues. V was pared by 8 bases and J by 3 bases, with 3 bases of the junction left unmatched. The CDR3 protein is CASGQGALNQPQHF. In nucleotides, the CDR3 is TGTGCCAGCGGACAGGGGGCACTCAATCAGCCCCAGCATTTT.